This T cell receptor beta chain derives from a study of identifying expanded T cells in peripheral blood (dated by TCRdb to the late 2010s). With regard to the full study: Separate aliquots of the same genomic DNA pool were sequenced to produce technical replicates, and four replicates were compared in pairs.

The immunoSEQ Assay, which relies on bias-controlled multiplex PCR amplification of genomic DNA, was used to profile TCRbeta CDR3 regions. In the paper's pipeline: The absolute abundance of each unique TCRbeta CDR3 region was quantified after sequences were collapsed and filtered. Differential abundance was tested with a binomial (Fisher-equivalent) model and with a beta-binomial model adding time-dependent variance fitted from healthy donors. Clones with fewer than 5 combined templates were excluded, and clones with Benjamini-Hochberg FDR below 0.01 were called differentially abundant. Beta-binomial variance was modeled as a function of total template count across the two samples using the form v = (b*log(k)+a)^2. TCRdb took this table from immuneACCESS and kept in-frame rearrangements with V and J called. Such tables lack part of the clones; where checked against another copy, unresolved V genes explain under half of the gap, and the rest is unexplained. D and trimming were read from the DNA, whereas the V and J calls and clone size are those reported in that table. This sample gives some 100,000 clones in total; over 70% of them show up just once. The ten top clones hold 5% to 6.5% of the sample.

Turning to this clone: There is no known antigen for this receptor. No per-base quality is available; no much larger clone lies one base away.

During the collection period, no immune events, such as infections, were documented for the healthy donors. To calibrate time-dependent variance in a beta-binomial model of T-cell clone differential abundance, blood repertoires from healthy donors were used as a training cohort. The training cohort comprised 10 or so healthy donors, 3 female and 7 male. Donor ages ranged from roughly 25 to 65 years, with an average of around 45 years. Whole blood was collected from each healthy donor at three time points spaced about 14 days apart and obtained from a commercial supplier. For immunosequencing, genomic DNA was extracted from unsorted whole blood. Overall study results and their limits: Both the number of clones called differentially abundant and the false-positive rate were significantly reduced by the beta-binomial model across all healthy-donor time intervals. About 1.1 differentially abundant clones were flagged by the binomial model between technical replicates, whereas about 16.4 and 19 were flagged over around two weeks and four weeks, respectively. Across all healthy donors, variance in clone template counts between approximately two-week samples was found to increase significantly with total template count. The authors expected biological variance in healthy repertoires might increase further over much longer intervals such as months to years.

The germline V gene (reference sequence) sets CDR1 to SEHNR and CDR2 to FQNEAQ. Including the terminal cysteine and phenylalanine, the CDR3 comprises 13 residues. The kept DNA is CDR3 alone, 39 bases in frame from the first base. V is cut by 8 bases and J by 8 bases, and the space between the germline ends is 13 bases. This TCR was sampled from a person aged 18 to 70 in good health. What was sequenced was blood. Rearrangement joined TRBV7-9 to TRBJ1-6, with the D gene not confidently named. The CDR3 reads CASGWGTDSPLHF. The DNA sequence is as follows: TGTGCCAGCGGATGGGGTACGGATTCACCCCTCCACTTT.